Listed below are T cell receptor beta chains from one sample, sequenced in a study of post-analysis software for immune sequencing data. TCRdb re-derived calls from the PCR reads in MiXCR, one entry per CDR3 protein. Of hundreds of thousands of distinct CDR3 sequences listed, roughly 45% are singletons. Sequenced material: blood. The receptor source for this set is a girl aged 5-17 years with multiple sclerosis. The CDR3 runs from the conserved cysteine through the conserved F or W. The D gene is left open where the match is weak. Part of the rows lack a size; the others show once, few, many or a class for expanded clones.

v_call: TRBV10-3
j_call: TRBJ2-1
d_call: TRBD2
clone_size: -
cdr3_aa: CAIRGAGGPLHEQFF
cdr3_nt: TGTGCCATCAGGGGAGCGGGAGGGCCACTCCATGAGCAGTTCTTC

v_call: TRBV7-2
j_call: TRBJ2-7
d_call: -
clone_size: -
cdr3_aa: CASSLVVGAPYEQYF
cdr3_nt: TGTGCCAGCAGCCTAGTGGTCGGGGCACCCTACGAGCAGTACTTC

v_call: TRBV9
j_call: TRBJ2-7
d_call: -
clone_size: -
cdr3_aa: CASSASGTPGSGYEQYF
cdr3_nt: TGTGCCAGCAGCGCCAGTGGGACTCCTGGTTCGGGCTACGAGCAGTACTTC

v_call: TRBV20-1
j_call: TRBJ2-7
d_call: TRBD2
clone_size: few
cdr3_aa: CSAAPSGRAYEQYF
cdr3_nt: TGCAGTGCTGCACCTAGCGGGAGGGCCTACGAGCAGTACTTC

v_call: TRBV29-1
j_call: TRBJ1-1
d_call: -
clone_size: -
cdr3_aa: CSVTKRQDMNTEAFF
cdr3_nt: TGCAGCGTTACTAAGAGACAAGACATGAACACTGAAGCTTTCTTT

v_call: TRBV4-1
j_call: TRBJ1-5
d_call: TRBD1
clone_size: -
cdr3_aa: CASSQVPGQGRQPQHF
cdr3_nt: TGCGCCAGCAGCCAAGTTCCGGGACAGGGGAGGCAGCCCCAGCATTTT

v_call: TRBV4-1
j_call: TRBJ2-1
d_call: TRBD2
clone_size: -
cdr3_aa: CASSQVGTSGPSSYNEQFF
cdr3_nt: TGCGCCAGCAGCCAAGTCGGGACTAGCGGACCAAGCTCCTACAATGAGCAGTTCTTC

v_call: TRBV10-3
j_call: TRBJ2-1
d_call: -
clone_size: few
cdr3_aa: CAMAGQSSYNEQFF
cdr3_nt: TGTGCCATGGCGGGACAGAGCTCCTACAATGAGCAGTTCTTC

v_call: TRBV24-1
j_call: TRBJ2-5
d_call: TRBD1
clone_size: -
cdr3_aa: CATSDLQGARETQYF
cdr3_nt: TGTGCCACCAGTGATTTGCAGGGGGCTCGGGAGACCCAGTACTTC

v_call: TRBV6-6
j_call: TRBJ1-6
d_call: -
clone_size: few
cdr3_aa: CASSYSPPGASHSPLHF
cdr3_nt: TGTGCCAGCAGTTACTCGCCGCCGGGGGCATCGCATTCACCCCTCCACTTT

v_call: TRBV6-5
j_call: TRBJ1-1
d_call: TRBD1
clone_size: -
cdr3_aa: CASRATGGREAFF
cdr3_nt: TGTGCCAGCAGAGCAACAGGGGGCCGCGAAGCTTTCTTT

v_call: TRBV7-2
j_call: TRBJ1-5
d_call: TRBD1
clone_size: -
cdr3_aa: CASSPQGAKQPRHF
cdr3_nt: TGTGCCAGCAGCCCCCAGGGGGCGAAGCAGCCCCGGCATTTT

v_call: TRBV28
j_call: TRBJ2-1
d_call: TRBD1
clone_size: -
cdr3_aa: CASSLSRDRIYNEQFF
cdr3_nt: TGTGCCAGCAGTTTGTCCCGGGACAGAATATACAATGAGCAGTTCTTC

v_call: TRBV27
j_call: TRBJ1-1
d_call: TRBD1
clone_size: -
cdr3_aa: CASSGSTGVGTEAFF
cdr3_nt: TGTGCCAGCAGTGGGTCGACAGGGGTTGGCACTGAAGCTTTCTTT

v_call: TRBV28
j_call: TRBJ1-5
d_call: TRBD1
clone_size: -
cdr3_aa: CASSLHTGQRGNQPQHF
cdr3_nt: TGTGCCAGCAGTTTACATACGGGACAGAGGGGCAATCAGCCCCAGCATTTT

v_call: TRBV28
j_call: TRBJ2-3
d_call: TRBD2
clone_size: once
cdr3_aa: CASSTRTSGTTDTQYF
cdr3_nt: TGTGCCAGCAGTACCCGGACTAGCGGAACCACAGATACGCAGTATTTT

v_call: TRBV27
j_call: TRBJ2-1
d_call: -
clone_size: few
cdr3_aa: CASSFGGYNEQFF
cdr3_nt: TGTGCCAGCAGTTTCGGTGGATACAATGAGCAGTTCTTC

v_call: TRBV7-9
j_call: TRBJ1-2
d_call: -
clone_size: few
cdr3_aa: CASSPGQGANYGYTF
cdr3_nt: TGTGCCAGCAGCCCCGGACAAGGGGCTAACTATGGCTACACCTTC

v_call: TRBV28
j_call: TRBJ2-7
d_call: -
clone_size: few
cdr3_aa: CASINPGSSYEQYF
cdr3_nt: TGTGCCAGCATTAATCCAGGGAGCTCCTACGAGCAGTACTTC

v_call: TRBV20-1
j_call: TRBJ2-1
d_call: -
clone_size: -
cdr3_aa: CSARDRGGVIYNEQFF
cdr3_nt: TGCAGTGCTAGAGATAGGGGCGGGGTTATCTACAATGAGCAGTTCTTC

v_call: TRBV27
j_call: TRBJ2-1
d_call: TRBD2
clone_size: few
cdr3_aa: CASSLGTSGRDNEQFF
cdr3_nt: TGTGCCAGCAGTTTAGGGACTAGCGGGAGGGATAATGAGCAGTTCTTC

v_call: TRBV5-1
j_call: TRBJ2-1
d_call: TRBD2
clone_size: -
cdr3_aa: CASSLASGGAGEQFF
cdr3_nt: TGCGCCAGCAGCTTGGCAAGCGGGGGGGCCGGTGAGCAGTTCTTC

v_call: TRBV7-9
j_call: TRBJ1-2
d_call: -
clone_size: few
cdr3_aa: CASSLALSTRVYGYTF
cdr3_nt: TGTGCCAGCAGCTTAGCGCTAAGCACCAGGGTCTATGGCTACACCTTC

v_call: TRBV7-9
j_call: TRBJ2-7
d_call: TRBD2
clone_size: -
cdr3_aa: CASSPTPGLAYEQYF
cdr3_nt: TGTGCCAGCAGCCCCACTCCGGGACTAGCATACGAGCAGTACTTC

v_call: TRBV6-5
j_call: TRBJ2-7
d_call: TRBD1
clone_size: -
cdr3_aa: CASRTTGWNYEQYF
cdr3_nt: TGTGCCAGCAGGACGACAGGGTGGAACTACGAGCAGTACTTC

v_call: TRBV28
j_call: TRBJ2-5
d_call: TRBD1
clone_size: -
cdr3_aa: CASSAPGQGAKETQYF
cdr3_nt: TGTGCCAGCAGTGCACCCGGCCAGGGGGCTAAAGAGACCCAGTACTTC

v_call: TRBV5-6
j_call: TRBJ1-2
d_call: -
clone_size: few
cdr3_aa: CASSQGWASTLYGYTF
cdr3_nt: TGTGCCAGCAGTCAAGGGTGGGCCTCGACCCTCTATGGCTACACCTTC

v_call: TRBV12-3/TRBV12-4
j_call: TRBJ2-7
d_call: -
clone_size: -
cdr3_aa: CASSLQDFSCEQYF
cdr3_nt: TGTGCCAGCAGTTTACAGGATTTCTCCTGCGAGCAGTACTTC

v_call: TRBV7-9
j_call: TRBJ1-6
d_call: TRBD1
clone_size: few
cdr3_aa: CASSSGGLVDSPLHF
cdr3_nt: TGTGCCAGCAGCTCAGGGGGCTTGGTTGATTCACCCCTCCACTTT

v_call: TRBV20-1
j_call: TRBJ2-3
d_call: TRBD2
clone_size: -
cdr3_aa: CSAIAGGPSDTQYF
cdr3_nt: TGCAGTGCCATAGCGGGAGGGCCGTCGGATACGCAGTATTTT